Included here is one T cell receptor (beta chain) sequence, with context. What it binds is not known. This specimen comes from a study of radiation and T cells in renal cell carcinoma. Assay: immunoSEQ multiplex PCR; the TCRdb copy retains only in-frame clones and omits some. The sample yields 130,000 or so clones, around four fifths seen once. Whole-study findings and limits: Top tumor clonotypes rose in blood 2 weeks post-radiation, then contracted.

The time point was: baseline pretreatment blood. Stated treatment: 15 Gy SBRT to primary tumor, nephrectomy 4 weeks later. Looked up from germline, CDR1 is SNHLY and CDR2 is FYNNEI. This CDR3 is built from 11 residues. The V end lost 6 bases, the J end lost 4 bases, and 4 bases lay between the germline ends. This sequence joins TRBV2 and TRBJ2-4; D is unclear. The source material was blood, sampled from a patient whose treatment included radiotherapy and nephrectomy. The sequence was obtained from a woman in her 50s with renal cell carcinoma. The CDR3: CASREKNIQYF. CDR3 in DNA: TGTGCCAGCAGGGAAAAAAACATTCAGTACTTC.